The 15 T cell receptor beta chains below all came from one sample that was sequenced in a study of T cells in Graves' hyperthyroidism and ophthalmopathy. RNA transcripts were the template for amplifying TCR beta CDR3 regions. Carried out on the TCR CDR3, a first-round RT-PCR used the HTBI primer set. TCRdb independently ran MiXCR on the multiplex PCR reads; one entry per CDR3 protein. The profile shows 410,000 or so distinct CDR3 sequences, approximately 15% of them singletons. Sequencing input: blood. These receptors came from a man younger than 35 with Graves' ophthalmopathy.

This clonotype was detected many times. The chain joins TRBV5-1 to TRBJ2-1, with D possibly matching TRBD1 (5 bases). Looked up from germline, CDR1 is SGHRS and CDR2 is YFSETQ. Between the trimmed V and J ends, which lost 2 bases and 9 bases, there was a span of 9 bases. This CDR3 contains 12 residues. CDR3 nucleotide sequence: TGCGCCAGCAGCTTCAGGGTAGGTGAGCAGTTCTTC. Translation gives CASSFRVGEQFF.

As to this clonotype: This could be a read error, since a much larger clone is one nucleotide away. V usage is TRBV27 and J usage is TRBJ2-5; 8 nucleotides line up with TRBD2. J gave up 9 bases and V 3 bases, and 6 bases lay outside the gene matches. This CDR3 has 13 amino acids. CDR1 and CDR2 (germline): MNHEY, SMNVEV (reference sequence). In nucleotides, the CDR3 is TGTGCCAGCAGTTTCCAGGAGCGGGGGCCCCAGTACTTC. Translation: CASSFQERGPQYF.

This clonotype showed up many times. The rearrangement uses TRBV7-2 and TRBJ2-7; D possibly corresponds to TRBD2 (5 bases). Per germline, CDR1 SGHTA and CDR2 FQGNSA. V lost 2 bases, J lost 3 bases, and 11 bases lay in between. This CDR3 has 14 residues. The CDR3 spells CASSLFGLYYEQYF. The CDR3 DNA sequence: TGTGCCAGCAGCTTATTCGGACTTTACTACGAGCAGTACTTC.

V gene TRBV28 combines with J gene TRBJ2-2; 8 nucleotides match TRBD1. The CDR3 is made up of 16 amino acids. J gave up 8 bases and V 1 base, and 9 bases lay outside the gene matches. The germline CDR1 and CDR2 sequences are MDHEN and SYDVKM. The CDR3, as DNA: TGTGCCAGCAGTTTATTCGCGACAGGGGAGGTGGGGGAGCTGTTTTTT. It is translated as CASSLFATGEVGELFF.

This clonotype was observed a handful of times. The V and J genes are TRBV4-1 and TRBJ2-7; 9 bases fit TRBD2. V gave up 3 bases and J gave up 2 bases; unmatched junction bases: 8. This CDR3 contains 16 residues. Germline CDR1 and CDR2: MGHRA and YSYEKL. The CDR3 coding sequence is TGCGCCAGCAGCCAGGCTCTAAGCGGGAGGCCCTACGAGCAGTACTTC. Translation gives CASSQALSGRPYEQYF.

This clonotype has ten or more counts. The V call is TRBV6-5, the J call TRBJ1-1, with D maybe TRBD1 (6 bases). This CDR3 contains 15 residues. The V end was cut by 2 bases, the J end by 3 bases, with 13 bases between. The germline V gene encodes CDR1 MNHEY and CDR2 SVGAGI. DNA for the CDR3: TGTGCCAGCAGTTACGGGGGGGCCGCGCACACTGAAGCTTTCTTT. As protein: CASSYGGAAHTEAFF.

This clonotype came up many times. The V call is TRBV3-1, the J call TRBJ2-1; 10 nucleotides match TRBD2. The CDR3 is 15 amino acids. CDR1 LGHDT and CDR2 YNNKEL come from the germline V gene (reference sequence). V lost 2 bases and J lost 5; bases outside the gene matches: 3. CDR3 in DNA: TGTGCCAGCAGCCAAACTAGCGGGGCACACAATGAGCAGTTCTTC. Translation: CASSQTSGAHNEQFF.

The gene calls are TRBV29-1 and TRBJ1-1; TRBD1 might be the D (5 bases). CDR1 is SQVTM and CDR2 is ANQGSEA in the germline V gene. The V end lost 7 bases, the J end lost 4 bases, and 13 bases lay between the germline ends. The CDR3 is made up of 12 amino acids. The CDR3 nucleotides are TGCAGCGCCCAGGAGAGGGGCACTGAAGCTTTCTTT. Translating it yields CSAQERGTEAFF.

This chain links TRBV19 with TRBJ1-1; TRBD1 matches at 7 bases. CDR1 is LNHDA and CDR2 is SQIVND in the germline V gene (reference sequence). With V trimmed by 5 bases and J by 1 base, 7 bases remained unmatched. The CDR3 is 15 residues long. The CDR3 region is CASSPADRRNTEAFF. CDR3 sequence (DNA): TGTGCCAGTAGTCCCGCGGACAGGAGGAACACTGAAGCTTTCTTT.

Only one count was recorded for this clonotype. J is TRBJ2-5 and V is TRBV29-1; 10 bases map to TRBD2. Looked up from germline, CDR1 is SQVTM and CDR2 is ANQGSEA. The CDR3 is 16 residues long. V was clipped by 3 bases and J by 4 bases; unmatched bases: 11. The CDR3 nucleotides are TGCAGCGTTGAGGGAATGAGCGGGAGGGCGGGAGAGACCCAGTACTTC. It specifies CSVEGMSGRAGETQYF.

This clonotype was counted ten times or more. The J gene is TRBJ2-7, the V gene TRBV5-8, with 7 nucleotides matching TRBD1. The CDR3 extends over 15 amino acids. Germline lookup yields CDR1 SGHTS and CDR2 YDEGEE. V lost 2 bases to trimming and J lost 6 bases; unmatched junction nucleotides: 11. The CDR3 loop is CASSLPGHEGAEQYF. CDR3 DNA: TGTGCCAGCAGCTTACCCGGGCACGAGGGGGCCGAGCAGTACTTC.

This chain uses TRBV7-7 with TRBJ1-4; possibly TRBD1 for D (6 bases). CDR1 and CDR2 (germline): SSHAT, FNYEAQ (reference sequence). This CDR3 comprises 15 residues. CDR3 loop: CAGKQGRAANEKLFF. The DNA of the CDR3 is TGTGCTGGGAAACAGGGTCGCGCGGCTAATGAAAAACTGTTTTTT.

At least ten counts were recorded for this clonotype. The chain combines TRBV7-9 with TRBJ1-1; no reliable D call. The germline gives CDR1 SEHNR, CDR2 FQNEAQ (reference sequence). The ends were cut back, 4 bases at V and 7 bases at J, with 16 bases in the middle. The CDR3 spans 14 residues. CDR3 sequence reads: CASSSAGVTDEAFF. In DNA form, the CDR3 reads TGTGCCAGCAGCTCTGCCGGGGTGACGGATGAAGCTTTCTTT.

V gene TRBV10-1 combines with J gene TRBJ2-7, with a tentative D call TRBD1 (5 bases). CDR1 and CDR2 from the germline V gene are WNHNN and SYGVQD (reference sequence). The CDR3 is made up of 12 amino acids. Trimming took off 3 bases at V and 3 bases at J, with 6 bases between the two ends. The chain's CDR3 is CASSDDSYEQYF. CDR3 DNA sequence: TGCGCCAGCAGTGATGACAGCTACGAGCAGTACTTC.

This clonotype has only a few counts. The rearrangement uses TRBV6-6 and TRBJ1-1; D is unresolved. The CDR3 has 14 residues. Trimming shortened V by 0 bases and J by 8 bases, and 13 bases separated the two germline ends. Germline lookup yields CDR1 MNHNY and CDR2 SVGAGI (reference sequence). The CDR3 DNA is TGTGCCAGCAGTTACTCGGGGTGGCAGACCGAAGCTTTCTTT. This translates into CASSYSGWQTEAFF.